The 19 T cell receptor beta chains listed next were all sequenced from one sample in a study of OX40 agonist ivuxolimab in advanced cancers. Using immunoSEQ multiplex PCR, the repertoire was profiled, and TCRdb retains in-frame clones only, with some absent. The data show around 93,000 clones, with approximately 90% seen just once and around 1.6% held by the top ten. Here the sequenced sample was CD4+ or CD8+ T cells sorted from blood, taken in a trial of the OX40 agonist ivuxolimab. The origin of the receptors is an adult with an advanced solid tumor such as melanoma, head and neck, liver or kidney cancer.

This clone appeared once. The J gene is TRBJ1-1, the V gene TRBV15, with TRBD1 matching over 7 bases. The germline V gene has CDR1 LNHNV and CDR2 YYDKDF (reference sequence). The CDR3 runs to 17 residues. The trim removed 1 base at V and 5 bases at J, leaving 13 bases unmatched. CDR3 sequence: CATSRGATGRPGTEAFF. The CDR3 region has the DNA TGTGCCACCAGCAGAGGGGCGACAGGGCGACCGGGGACTGAAGCTTTCTTT.

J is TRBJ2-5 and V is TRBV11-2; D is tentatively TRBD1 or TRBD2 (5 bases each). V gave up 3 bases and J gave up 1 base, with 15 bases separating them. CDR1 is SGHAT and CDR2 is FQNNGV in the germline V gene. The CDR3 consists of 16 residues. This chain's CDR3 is CASSFSGTVSQETQYF. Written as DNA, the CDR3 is TGTGCCAGCAGCTTCTCCGGGACGGTGTCCCAAGAGACCCAGTACTTC.

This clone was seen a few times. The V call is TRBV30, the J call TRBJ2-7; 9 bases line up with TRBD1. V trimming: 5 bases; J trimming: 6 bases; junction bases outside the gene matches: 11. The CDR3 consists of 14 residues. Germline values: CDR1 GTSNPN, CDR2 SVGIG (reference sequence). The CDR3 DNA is TGTGCCTGGTGTTCCGGGACAGGGCGATTCGAGCAGTACTTC. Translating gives CAWCSGTGRFEQYF.

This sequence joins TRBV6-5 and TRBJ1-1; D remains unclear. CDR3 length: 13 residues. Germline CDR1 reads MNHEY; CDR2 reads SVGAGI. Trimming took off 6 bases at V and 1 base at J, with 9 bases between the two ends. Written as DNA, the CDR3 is TGTGCCAGCAGCCTACAGCAGAACACTGAAGCTTTCTTT. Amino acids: CASSLQQNTEAFF.

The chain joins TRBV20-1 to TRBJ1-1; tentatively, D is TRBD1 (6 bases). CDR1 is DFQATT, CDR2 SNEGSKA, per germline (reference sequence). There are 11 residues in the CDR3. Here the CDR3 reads CGGHMNTEAFF. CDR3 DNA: TGCGGGGGACACATGAACACTGAAGCTTTCTTT.

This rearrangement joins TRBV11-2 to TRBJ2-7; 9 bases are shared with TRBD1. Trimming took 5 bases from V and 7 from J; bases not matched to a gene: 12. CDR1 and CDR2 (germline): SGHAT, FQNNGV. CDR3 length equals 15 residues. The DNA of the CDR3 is TGTGCCAGCAGCCCCTACGGGACAGGGCTTGGAGAGCAGTACTTC. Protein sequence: CASSPYGTGLGEQYF.

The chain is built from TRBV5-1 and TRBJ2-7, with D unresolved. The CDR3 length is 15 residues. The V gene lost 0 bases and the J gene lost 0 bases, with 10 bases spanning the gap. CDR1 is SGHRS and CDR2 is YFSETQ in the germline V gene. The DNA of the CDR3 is TGCGCCAGCAGCTTGGACGGTCAGCTCTCCTACGAGCAGTACTTC. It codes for CASSLDGQLSYEQYF.

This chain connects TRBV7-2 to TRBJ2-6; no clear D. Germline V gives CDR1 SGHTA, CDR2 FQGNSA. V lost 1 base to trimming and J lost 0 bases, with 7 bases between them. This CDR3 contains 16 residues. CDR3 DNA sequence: TGTGCCAGCAGCTTAGATCGGGTCTCTGGGGCCAACGTCCTGACTTTC. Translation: CASSLDRVSGANVLTF.

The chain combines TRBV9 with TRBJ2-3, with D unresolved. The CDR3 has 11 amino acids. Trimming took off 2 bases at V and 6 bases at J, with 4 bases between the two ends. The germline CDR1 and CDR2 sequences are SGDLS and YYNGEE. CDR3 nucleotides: TGTGCCAGCAGCGTCTTGGATACGCAGTATTTT. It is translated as CASSVLDTQYF.

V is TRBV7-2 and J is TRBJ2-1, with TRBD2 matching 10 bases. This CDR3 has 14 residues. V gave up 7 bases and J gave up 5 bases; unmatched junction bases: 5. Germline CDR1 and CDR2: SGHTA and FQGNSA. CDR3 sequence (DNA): TGTGCCAGCAACCTAGCGGGAGTCAACAATGAGCAGTTCTTC. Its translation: CASNLAGVNNEQFF. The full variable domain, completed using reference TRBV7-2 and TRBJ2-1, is GAGVSQSPSNKVTEKGKDVELRCDPISGHTALYWYRQSLGQGLEFLIYFQGNSAPDKSGLPSDRFSAERTGGSVSTLTIQRTQQEDSAVYLCASNLAGVNNEQFFGPGTRLTVL.

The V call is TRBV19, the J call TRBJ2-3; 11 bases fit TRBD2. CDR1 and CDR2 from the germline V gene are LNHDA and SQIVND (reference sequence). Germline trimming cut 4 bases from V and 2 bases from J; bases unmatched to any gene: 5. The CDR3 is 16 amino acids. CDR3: CASSRGLAEITDTQYF. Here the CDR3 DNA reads TGTGCCAGTAGTAGGGGACTAGCGGAGATCACAGATACGCAGTATTTT.

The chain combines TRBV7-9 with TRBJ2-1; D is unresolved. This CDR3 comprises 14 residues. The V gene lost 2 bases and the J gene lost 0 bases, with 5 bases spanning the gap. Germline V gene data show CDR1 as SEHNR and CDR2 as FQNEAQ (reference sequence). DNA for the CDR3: TGTGCCAGCAGCTTACCTAACTCCTACAATGAGCAGTTCTTC. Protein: CASSLPNSYNEQFF.

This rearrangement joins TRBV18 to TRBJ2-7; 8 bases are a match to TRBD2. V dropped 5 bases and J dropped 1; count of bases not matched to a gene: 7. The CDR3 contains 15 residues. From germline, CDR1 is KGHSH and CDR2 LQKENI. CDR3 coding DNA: TGTGCCAGCTCAACGGGGGGGGCGCCTTCCTACGAGCAGTACTTC. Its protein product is CASSTGGAPSYEQYF. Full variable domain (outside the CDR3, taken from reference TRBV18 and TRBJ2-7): NAGVMQNPRHLVRRRGQEARLRCSPMKGHSHVYWYRQLPEEGLKFMVYLQKENIIDESGMPKERFSAEFPKEGPSILRIQQVVRGDSAAYFCASSTGGAPSYEQYFGPGTRLTVT.

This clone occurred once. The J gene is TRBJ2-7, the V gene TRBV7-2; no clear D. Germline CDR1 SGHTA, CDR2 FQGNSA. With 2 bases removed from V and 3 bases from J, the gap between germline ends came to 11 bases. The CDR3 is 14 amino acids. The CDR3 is CASSLTPGVYEQYF. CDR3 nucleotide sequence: TGTGCCAGCAGCTTAACCCCCGGAGTCTACGAGCAGTACTTC.

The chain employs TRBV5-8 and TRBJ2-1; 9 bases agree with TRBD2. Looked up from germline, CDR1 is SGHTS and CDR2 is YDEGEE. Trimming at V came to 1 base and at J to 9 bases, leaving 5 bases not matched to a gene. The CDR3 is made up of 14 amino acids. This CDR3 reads CASSLTSGLSEQFF. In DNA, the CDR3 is TGTGCCAGCAGCTTGACTAGCGGGCTAAGTGAGCAGTTCTTC.

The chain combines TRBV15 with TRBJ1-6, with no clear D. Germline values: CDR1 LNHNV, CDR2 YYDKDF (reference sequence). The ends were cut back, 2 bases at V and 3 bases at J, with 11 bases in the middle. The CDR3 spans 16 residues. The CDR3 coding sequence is TGTGCCACCAGCAGAAATAAAGACTTCTATAATTCACCCCTCCACTTT. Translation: CATSRNKDFYNSPLHF.

The CDR3 is CASSRGLAGVNEQFF. The CDR3 nucleotides are TGCGCCAGCAGCCGGGGACTAGCGGGAGTCAATGAGCAGTTCTTC. The chain combines TRBV10-2 with TRBJ2-1; 14 nucleotides agree with TRBD2. Looked up from germline, CDR1 is WSHSY and CDR2 is SAAADI. The CDR3 sequence is 15 residues long. V shed 6 bases, J shed 6 bases, and the junction held 4 bases outside the gene matches.

The CDR3 sequence: CASSPQGANEKLFF. The DNA of the CDR3 is TGTGCCAGCAGCCCACAGGGAGCTAATGAAAAACTGTTTTTT. The V call is TRBV7-9, the J call TRBJ1-4, with D possibly TRBD1 on 6 matching bases. The CDR3 has 14 amino acids. Germline CDR1 and CDR2: SEHNR and FQNEAQ (reference sequence). V lost 5 bases to trimming and J lost 3 bases, with 10 bases between them. Based on the CDR3 plus reference TRBV7-9 and TRBJ1-4, the full variable domain is DTGVSQNPRHKITKRGQNVTFRCDPISEHNRLYWYRQTLGQGPEFLTYFQNEAQLEKSRLLSDRFSAERPKGSFSTLEIQRTEQGDSAMYLCASSPQGANEKLFFGSGTQLSVL.

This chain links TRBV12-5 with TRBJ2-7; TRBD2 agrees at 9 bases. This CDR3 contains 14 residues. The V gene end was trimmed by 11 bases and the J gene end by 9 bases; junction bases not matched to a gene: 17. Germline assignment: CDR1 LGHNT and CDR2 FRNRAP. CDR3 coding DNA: TGTGCTGCCCCAGCCTTGCTAGCGGGGTTGGGGCAGTACTTC. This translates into CAAPALLAGLGQYF.